The TCR beta chain under discussion was sequenced for a study of blood T cell repertoires in COVID-19 (dated by TCRdb to the early 2020s). Looking at the study overall: Samples covering the acute and convalescent phases of COVID-19 were provided by collaborators in the United States, Italy and Spain. The repertoires were made available in a free public database intended to serve as a resource for research on the immune response to SARS-CoV-2. The samples were drawn from two sources: the first 160 participants of the ongoing ImmuneRACE study, and 1,200 or so subjects contributed by 6 global collaborators. Deeply sampled blood TCRbeta repertoires from subjects exposed to, actively infected with, or recovered from COVID-19 were included in the dataset. Nearly every sample came with metadata listing a de-identified subject ID, COVID-19 status, age in years and sex. The prospective study material was composed of cDNA or gDNA derived from T cells, B-cell-depleted T cells, or PBMCs. Where available, HLA class I and class II types were taken from metadata supplied by the sample provider and were not determined by assay-based typing.

In the case of this clone: Its antigen has not been determined. There are no base qualities to consult, and no much larger clone falls within one base.

What the research found in general, with its limitations: Clinical and demographic metadata were provided uncurated, with the amount varying by source and participant.

The immunoSEQ Assay, a bias-controlled multiplex PCR, was used to amplify TCRbeta CDR3 regions from genomic DNA. Per the original workflow: Nucleated cell counts per sample were estimated from amplification of reference gene primers within the assay. To quantify the absolute abundance of each unique TCRbeta CDR3 rearrangement, sequence reads were collapsed and filtered. For each sample, productive Simpson clonality was calculated by taking the square root of Simpson's diversity index across productive rearrangements. Imported from immuneACCESS, the table was reduced by TCRdb to in-frame sequences with V and J called. These copies leave out some clones; in studies compared against another copy, an unresolved V gene accounts for under half, and the cause of the remainder is not known. V and J calls and clone size are those listed in that table; D and trimming were worked out from the DNA. Counted in this sample were about 310,000 clones; about nine tenths of them appeared once. The ten largest clones take up 2% to 3% of the sample.

Each collaborating institution followed its own protocols to collect whole blood in K2EDTA tubes. Collaborator samples were shipped for TCRbeta analysis as frozen whole blood, isolated PBMCs, or DNA extracted from either sample type. The CDR3 runs 14 amino acids, cysteine and phenylalanine included. Solely the CDR3 DNA is kept, with 42 bases framed from the first base. Sample: peripheral blood. The source is a young man with active or convalescent COVID-19. The sequence joins TRBV12-1 to TRBJ2-7; the D segment call TRBD1 is taken from the table without a DNA check. TRBV12-1 is a known pseudogene. The nucleotide sequence is given as TGTGCCATCAGAAGAGACAGGAGCCCCTACGAGCAGTACTTC. The encoded protein is CAIRRDRSPYEQYF.